This T cell receptor (beta chain) was identified in a study of blood T cell repertoires in COVID-19. Study context: Sources were T cells, B-cell-depleted T cells, or PBMCs; the material itself was cDNA or gDNA.

TCRdb keeps only in-frame clones here, not all; method: immunoSEQ multiplex PCR. The sample has 180,000 or so clones, around 85% seen once. The V gene lost 2 bases and the J gene lost 4 bases, with 6 bases spanning the gap. This CDR3 contains 13 residues. Germline loops: CDR1 MNHEY, CDR2 SMNVEV (reference sequence). The origin of this receptor is a man aged 60-69 years who had recovered from COVID-19. V is TRBV27 and J is TRBJ1-5; no firm D call. The sequenced material came from peripheral blood. CDR3 bases: TGTGCCAGCAGTTTACGGGGTAATCAGCCCCAGCATTTT. It encodes CASSLRGNQPQHF.